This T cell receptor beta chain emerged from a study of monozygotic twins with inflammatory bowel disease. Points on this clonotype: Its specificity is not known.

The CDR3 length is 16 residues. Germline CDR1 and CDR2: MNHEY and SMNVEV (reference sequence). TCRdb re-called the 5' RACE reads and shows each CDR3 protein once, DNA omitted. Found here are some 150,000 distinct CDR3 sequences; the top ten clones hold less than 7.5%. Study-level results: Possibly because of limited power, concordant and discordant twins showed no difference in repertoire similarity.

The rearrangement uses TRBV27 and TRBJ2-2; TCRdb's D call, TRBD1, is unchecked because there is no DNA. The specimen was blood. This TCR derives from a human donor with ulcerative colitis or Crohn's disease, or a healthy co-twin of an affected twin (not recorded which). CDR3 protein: CASRGTGGVGTGELFF.